These 19 T cell receptor beta chains share one sample of origin, sequenced in a study of T cells after yellow fever vaccination. One entry per CDR3 protein, called by TCRdb with MiXCR from the 5' RACE reads. This sample has 120,000 or so distinct CDR3 sequences, with 13% to 15% found just once. Sequencing used CD8+ T cells sorted from PBMCs, obtained 5 days after the yellow fever booster vaccination. These receptors all come from a man aged 18-30 years who received the YFV17D yellow fever vaccine.

The V gene is TRBV18, the J gene TRBJ1-1, with a weak D call TRBD1 (5 bases). Trimming left V 3 bases short and J 2 bases short, with 7 bases between. Germline values: CDR1 KGHSH, CDR2 LQKENI. CDR3 length: 13 residues. The DNA for the CDR3 is TGTGCCAGCTCACCCGGACATAACACTGAAGCTTTCTTT. Its translation is CASSPGHNTEAFF.

The sample holds a few counts of this clonotype. The J gene is TRBJ2-1, the V gene TRBV20-1; 14 bases line up with TRBD2. In germline, CDR1 is DFQATT, CDR2 SNEGSKA (reference sequence). This CDR3 is 16 amino acids long. V trimming: 5 bases; J trimming: 3 bases; junction bases outside the gene matches: 6. In nucleotides, the CDR3 is TGCAGTGCTCCGGGACTAGCGGGGGCGAACTACAATGAGCAGTTCTTC. Translation: CSAPGLAGANYNEQFF.

Only a few counts were recorded for this clonotype. The V and J genes are TRBV24-1 and TRBJ2-2; D tentatively reads TRBD1 or TRBD2 (6 bases each). V was shortened by 3 bases and J by 4 bases, with 20 bases between the two germline ends. CDR1 is KGHDR, CDR2 SFDVKD, per germline. The CDR3 has 18 amino acids. This chain's CDR3 is CATSDGRTAQGITGELFF. The CDR3 nucleotides read TGTGCCACCAGTGATGGGAGGACAGCCCAAGGTATCACCGGGGAGCTGTTTTTT.

Many counts were recorded for this clonotype. The rearrangement links TRBV4-2 to TRBJ2-5; TRBD2 aligns across 14 bases. The germline V gene encodes CDR1 LGHNA and CDR2 YNFKEQ. V trimming: 5 bases; J trimming: 1 base; junction bases outside the gene matches: 3. This CDR3 has 16 residues. As DNA, the CDR3 is TGTGCCAGCAGCTTCGGACTAGCGGGGGGCCAAGAGACCCAGTACTTC. Protein sequence: CASSFGLAGGQETQYF.

This clonotype was counted between two and nine times. The chain links TRBV19 to TRBJ1-5, with 7 nucleotides matching TRBD1. The junction had 3 bases not matched to a gene; V was cut back by 2 bases and J by 2 bases. Germline V gives CDR1 LNHDA, CDR2 SQIVND (reference sequence). CDR3 length: 15 amino acids. CDR3 coding DNA: TGTGCCAGTAGTATAACTGGACAGGGCAATCAGCCCCAGCATTTT. As protein: CASSITGQGNQPQHF.

This chain connects TRBV27 to TRBJ1-5; D unresolved. Germline-derived CDR1 and CDR2 are MNHEY and SMNVEV (reference sequence). Trimming stripped 5 bases from V and 9 bases from J, with 17 bases between. The CDR3 runs 14 residues. DNA of the CDR3: TGTGCCAGCAGTCCGTCCCCCATCGGTTGGCCCCAGCATTTT. Translated: CASSPSPIGWPQHF.

In its sample, this clonotype was seen a few times. V usage is TRBV6-6 and J usage is TRBJ1-2; 8 nucleotides line up with TRBD1. CDR1 and CDR2 (germline): MNHNY, SVGAGI (reference sequence). CDR3 size: 14 residues. V dropped 2 bases and J dropped 9; count of bases not matched to a gene: 8. The CDR3 protein is CASSYGAGGGRYTF. The CDR3 coding sequence is TGTGCCAGCAGTTACGGGGCAGGGGGCGGACGCTACACCTTC.

This clonotype has a single count. The chain recombines TRBV5-1 with TRBJ1-1, with TRBD1 matching 8 bases. The ends lost 3 bases at V and 5 bases at J; junction bases unmatched: 0. Germline CDR1 reads SGHRS; CDR2 reads YFSETQ. The CDR3 spans 12 residues. DNA of the CDR3: TGCGCCAGCAGCTGGACAGGGACTGAAGCTTTCTTT. This codes for CASSWTGTEAFF.

This clonotype was counted between two and nine times. The V and J genes are TRBV5-1 and TRBJ2-3; 13 nucleotides agree with TRBD2. After removal of 4 bases from V and 5 bases from J, the junction contained 7 bases not matched to a gene. In germline, CDR1 is SGHRS, CDR2 YFSETQ. The CDR3 is 16 amino acids. The chain's CDR3 is CASSTRTSGGQDTQYF. CDR3 coding DNA: TGCGCCAGCAGCACCCGGACTAGCGGGGGTCAAGATACGCAGTATTTT.

The chain uses TRBV6-2 or TRBV6-3 and TRBJ2-1, with a possible D match to TRBD1 (6 bases). Trimming cost V 6 bases and J 5 bases, with 20 bases left between them. The CDR3 runs 16 residues. CDR1 and CDR2 (germline): MNHEY, SVGEGT. The CDR3 DNA reads as TGTGCCAGCAGCCACAGGGTAGGGGTCAGCCACAATGAGCAGTTCTTC. This translates into CASSHRVGVSHNEQFF.

In this sample, this clonotype turned up many times. The chain joins TRBV21-1 to TRBJ2-3; TRBD1 is the table's D call, not checked against the DNA. TRBV21-1 constitutes a pseudogene. This CDR3 is built from 16 residues. CDR3: CASSDRGTGGPDTQYF. In DNA, the CDR3 is TGTGCCAGCAGCGACCGAGGGACAGGGGGTCCAGATACGCAGTATTTT.

This clonotype showed up just a few times. The V call is TRBV11-2, the J call TRBJ1-2; 9 bases fit TRBD1. CDR3 length: 15 residues. Trimming cost V 6 bases and J 0 bases; bases outside gene matches: 5. CDR1 and CDR2 (germline): SGHAT, FQNNGV. Written as DNA, the CDR3 is TGTGCCAGCAGGCAAGACAGGGGGACTAACTATGGCTACACCTTC. It codes for CASRQDRGTNYGYTF.

This clonotype occurred a few times. This chain uses TRBV9 with TRBJ2-5; tentative D call: TRBD1 (6 bases). The germline V gene encodes CDR1 SGDLS and CDR2 YYNGEE. Trimming took 1 base from V and 5 from J, leaving 9 bases between them. The CDR3 length is 13 residues. CDR3 amino acids: CASSVWGPETQYF. CDR3 in DNA: TGTGCCAGCAGCGTATGGGGGCCGGAGACCCAGTACTTC.

This clonotype was seen repeatedly, ten times or more. CDR3 residues: CASSPPQGAETQYF. CDR3 coding DNA: TGTGCCAGCAGCCCCCCCCAGGGAGCGGAGACCCAGTACTTC. V and J are TRBV7-9 and TRBJ2-5; D is perhaps TRBD1 or TRBD2 (5 bases each). Trimming removed 5 bases from V and 5 bases from J, with 15 bases in between. The CDR3 runs to 14 residues. Per the germline V gene, CDR1 is SEHNR and CDR2 is FQNEAQ (reference sequence).

The J gene is TRBJ2-1, the V gene TRBV6-5, with a possible D match to TRBD2 (7 bases). Trimming cost V 3 bases and J 15 bases, with 18 bases left between them. Germline values: CDR1 MNHEY, CDR2 SVGAGI. The CDR3 is 13 amino acids. The CDR3 loop reads CASSYRAGAQRFF. Here the CDR3 DNA reads TGTGCCAGCAGTTATAGGGCGGGGGCTCAGAGGTTCTTC.

V usage is TRBV4-1 and J usage is TRBJ2-1, with 8 bases that match TRBD2. V shed 0 bases and J 4 bases; nucleotides not matched to a gene: 11. The CDR3 loop spans 18 amino acids. Germline V gene data show CDR1 as MGHRA and CDR2 as YSYEKL. The CDR3 here is CASSQESERAGGYNEQFF. DNA for the CDR3: TGCGCCAGCAGCCAAGAGAGTGAGAGGGCGGGGGGATACAATGAGCAGTTCTTC.

A few counts support this clonotype. The chain employs TRBV12-3 or TRBV12-4 and TRBJ1-2; a possible D gene is TRBD1 (6 bases). The CDR3 runs to 16 residues. Trimming cost V 4 bases and J 4 bases, with 19 bases left between them. This chain's CDR3 is CASSSEGGGFSYGYTF. In nucleotides, the CDR3 is TGTGCCAGCAGTTCCGAGGGGGGGGGTTTCAGCTATGGCTACACCTTC.

The rearrangement joins TRBV27 to TRBJ2-1; no clear D gene. The V gene lost 2 bases and the J gene lost 4 bases, with 6 bases spanning the gap. The CDR3 covers 13 residues. CDR1 is MNHEY and CDR2 is SMNVEV in the germline V gene (reference sequence). The chain's CDR3 is CASSLSTYNEQFF. For the CDR3, the DNA is TGTGCCAGCAGTTTAAGCACATACAATGAGCAGTTCTTC.

The CDR3 region is CASGQGPETQYF. The CDR3 DNA sequence: TGCGCCAGCGGACAGGGCCCCGAGACCCAGTACTTC. The V gene is TRBV10-2, the J gene TRBJ2-5, with TRBD1 matching over 8 bases. V trimming: 8 bases; J trimming: 5 bases; junction bases outside the gene matches: 4. This CDR3 has 12 amino acids. Germline CDR1 WSHSY, CDR2 SAAADI.